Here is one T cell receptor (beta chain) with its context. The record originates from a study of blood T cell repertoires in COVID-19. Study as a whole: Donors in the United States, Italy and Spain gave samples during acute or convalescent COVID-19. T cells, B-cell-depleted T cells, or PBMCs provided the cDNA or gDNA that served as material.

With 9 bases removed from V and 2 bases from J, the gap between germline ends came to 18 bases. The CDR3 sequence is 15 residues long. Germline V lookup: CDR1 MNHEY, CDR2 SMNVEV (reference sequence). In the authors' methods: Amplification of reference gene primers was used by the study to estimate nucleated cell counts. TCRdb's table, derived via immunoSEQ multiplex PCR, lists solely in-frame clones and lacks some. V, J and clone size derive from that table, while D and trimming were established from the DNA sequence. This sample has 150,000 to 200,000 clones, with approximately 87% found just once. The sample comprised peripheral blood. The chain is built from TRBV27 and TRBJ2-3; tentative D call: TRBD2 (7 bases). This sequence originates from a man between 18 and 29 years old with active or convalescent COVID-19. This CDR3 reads CASKNPGDYTDTQYF. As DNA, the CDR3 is TGTGCCAGTAAAAATCCAGGGGACTACACAGATACGCAGTATTTT.